A single sample gave rise to the 29 T cell receptor beta chains below, sequenced in a study of blood T cells in healthy people across ages. The authors ran a second PCR of about 6 to 11 cycles using a sample-barcoded 5' primer and a J-beta primer mix. Each CDR3 protein gets one entry after TCRdb re-called the 5' RACE reads with MiXCR. The sample holds approximately 1,700,000 distinct CDR3 sequences; roughly 43% are singletons and the top ten take 23%. Source material: blood. The receptor source for this set is a human donor in good health.

This clonotype was counted between two and nine times. This chain uses TRBV5-1 with TRBJ1-6; tentatively, D is TRBD1 (6 bases). This CDR3 comprises 16 residues. Trimming cost V 4 bases and J 9 bases, with 20 bases left between them. CDR1 SGHRS and CDR2 YFSETQ come from the germline V gene. The CDR3 nucleotides are TGCGCCAGCAGCCTCGGACCCCAGGGGAGTAGTTCACCCCTCCACTTT. Residues: CASSLGPQGSSSPLHF.

The chain couples TRBV7-9 to TRBJ1-4; 10 nucleotides align to TRBD1. V lost 6 bases to trimming and J lost 5 bases; unmatched junction nucleotides: 6. The CDR3 has 15 residues. Germline CDR1 SEHNR, CDR2 FQNEAQ (reference sequence). The CDR3 loop reads CASSRQGAGNEKLFF. In nucleotides, the CDR3 is TGTGCCAGCAGTCGACAGGGGGCAGGGAATGAAAAACTGTTTTTT.

V gene TRBV5-1 combines with J gene TRBJ2-5, with D unclear. V was cut by 4 bases and J by 7 bases, with 8 bases left in between. The CDR3 consists of 11 residues. Germline-derived CDR1 and CDR2 are SGHRS and YFSETQ. The CDR3 DNA reads as TGCGCCAGCAGCCCAGAACGGACCCAGTACTTC. This encodes CASSPERTQYF.

V usage is TRBV5-8 and J usage is TRBJ1-5; D not resolved. Trimming shortened V by 0 bases and J by 3 bases, and 7 bases separated the two germline ends. Germline CDR1 reads SGHTS; CDR2 reads YDEGEE. This CDR3 has 14 amino acids. This CDR3 reads CASSLEQFNQPQHF. The CDR3 DNA follows: TGTGCCAGCAGCTTGGAACAGTTCAATCAGCCCCAGCATTTT.

This sequence joins TRBV15 and TRBJ1-6; TRBD1 might be the D (5 bases). CDR1 is LNHNV and CDR2 is YYDKDF in the germline V gene (reference sequence). The CDR3 totals 16 residues. V was trimmed by 3 bases and J by 5 bases, leaving 14 bases between them. CDR3 sequence (DNA): TGTGCCACCAGCAGTCCCCGAGGGGCCGATAATTCACCCCTCCACTTT. Protein product: CATSSPRGADNSPLHF.

This clonotype was observed a handful of times. V usage is TRBV28 and J usage is TRBJ2-5, with unresolved D. Germline CDR1 is MDHEN and CDR2 is SYDVKM. The ends were cut back, 1 base at V and 5 bases at J, with 8 bases in the middle. The CDR3 is 13 amino acids. The CDR3 sequence: CASSLSSSETQYF. As DNA, the CDR3 is TGTGCCAGCAGTTTATCCAGCTCGGAGACCCAGTACTTC.

This clonotype showed up just a few times. The V gene is TRBV29-1, the J gene TRBJ1-1; D ambiguous. Trimming pared 2 bases from V and 5 bases from J, leaving 12 bases between. The V gene's germline CDR1 is SQVTM and CDR2 ANQGSEA. This CDR3 is built from 13 residues. The CDR3: CSVEKQFGTEAFF. CDR3 nucleotide sequence: TGCAGCGTTGAAAAACAGTTCGGGACTGAAGCTTTCTTT.

CDR3 sequence: CASSLVWSGSYEQYF. The CDR3 bases are TGTGCCAGCAGCTTAGTTTGGTCCGGGTCCTACGAGCAGTACTTC. The rearrangement joins TRBV7-9 to TRBJ2-7; the D is unclear. V lost 1 base, J lost 1 base, and 11 bases lay in between. The CDR3 sequence is 15 residues long. Germline CDR1 and CDR2: SEHNR and FQNEAQ (reference sequence). The full variable domain, completed using reference TRBV7-9 and TRBJ2-7, is DTGVSQNPRHKITKRGQNVTFRCDPISEHNRLYWYRQTLGQGPEFLTYFQNEAQLEKSRLLSDRFSAERPKGSFSTLEIQRTEQGDSAMYLCASSLVWSGSYEQYFGPGTRLTVT.

The chain combines TRBV5-1 with TRBJ1-2, with D hard to call. Between the trimmed V and J ends, which lost 0 bases and 3 bases, there was a span of 9 bases. Per the germline V gene, CDR1 is SGHRS and CDR2 is YFSETQ. This CDR3 comprises 14 residues. This CDR3 reads CASSLGADYYGYTF. CDR3 bases: TGCGCCAGCAGCTTGGGGGCAGACTACTATGGCTACACCTTC.

This rearrangement joins TRBV6-2 or TRBV6-3 to TRBJ2-4; D gene uncertain. The CDR3 covers 12 residues. Germline V gives CDR1 MNHEY, CDR2 SVGEGT. V lost 2 bases and J 6 bases, leaving 5 bases between the germline ends. In DNA form, the CDR3 reads TGTGCCAGCAGTTACGACTCAAACATTCAGTACTTC. As protein: CASSYDSNIQYF.

This clonotype was detected ten times or more. The rearrangement links TRBV27 to TRBJ2-7; perhaps TRBD1 as D (5 bases). The CDR3 spans 14 residues. V was pared by 0 bases and J by 5 bases, with 11 bases between. In germline, CDR1 is MNHEY, CDR2 SMNVEV (reference sequence). In nucleotides, the CDR3 is TGTGCCAGCAGTTTATCACACCAACAGGACGAGCAGTACTTC. It codes for CASSLSHQQDEQYF.

The table lists this clonotype with a few counts. This chain connects TRBV5-1 to TRBJ1-1; TRBD1 matches at 7 bases. CDR1 is SGHRS, CDR2 YFSETQ, per germline. After removal of 5 bases from V and 1 base from J, the junction contained 11 bases not matched to a gene. The CDR3 has 16 amino acids. The CDR3 is CASRTGDSYGNTEAFF. CDR3 bases: TGCGCCAGCAGAACAGGGGACTCTTATGGGAACACTGAAGCTTTCTTT.

The chain has TRBV6-5 and TRBJ1-1; D call uncertain. Trimming removed 6 bases at V and 3 bases at J, with 14 bases between. The length of the CDR3 is 14 residues. The germline V gene has CDR1 MNHEY and CDR2 SVGAGI. The CDR3 loop is CASSRGMEYTEAFF. The CDR3 DNA follows: TGTGCCAGCAGCCGAGGTATGGAATACACTGAAGCTTTCTTT.

This clonotype was counted between two and nine times. This sequence joins TRBV20-1 and TRBJ2-5, with D perhaps matching TRBD2 (6 bases). Germline V gene data show CDR1 as DFQATT and CDR2 as SNEGSKA (reference sequence). The V end lost 5 bases, the J end lost 5 bases, and 12 bases lay between the germline ends. The CDR3 sequence is 12 residues long. The CDR3 bases are TGCAGTGCTCCTGGGGGGTGGGAGACCCAGTACTTC. Amino acid sequence: CSAPGGWETQYF.

V and J are TRBV2 and TRBJ2-5; TRBD2 aligns across 7 bases. Trimming took 7 bases from V and 1 from J; bases not matched to a gene: 3. This CDR3 is 13 amino acids long. Germline V gene data show CDR1 as SNHLY and CDR2 as FYNNEI. CDR3 nucleotide sequence: TGTGCCAGCACTGGGAGGGCCCAAGAGACCCAGTACTTC. This encodes CASTGRAQETQYF. The entire variable domain, with the rest obtained from reference TRBV2 and TRBJ2-5, is as follows: EPEVTQTPSHQVTQMGQEVILRCVPISNHLYFYWYRQILGQKVEFLVSFYNNEISEKSEIFDDQFSVERPDGSNFTLKIRSTKLEDSAMYFCASTGRAQETQYFGPGTRLLVL.

This clonotype occurred a few times. The chain recombines TRBV20-1 with TRBJ1-2; possibly TRBD1 for D (5 bases). Germline loops: CDR1 DFQATT, CDR2 SNEGSKA (reference sequence). This CDR3 has 12 amino acids. The V end was cut by 5 bases, the J end by 7 bases, with 14 bases between. In nucleotides, the CDR3 is TGCAGTGCTCGGACACTCTGGGGTGGCTACACCTTC. Amino acid sequence: CSARTLWGGYTF.

The J gene is TRBJ2-1, the V gene TRBV6-5; TRBD1 agrees at 8 bases. V lost 7 bases and J lost 2; bases outside the gene matches: 10. This CDR3 is built from 16 residues. CDR1 is MNHEY and CDR2 is SVGAGI in the germline V gene. The CDR3 spells CASTSTGTGAYNEQFF. The CDR3 DNA reads TGTGCCAGCACTTCTACCGGGACAGGTGCCTACAATGAGCAGTTCTTC.

The genes are TRBV6-2 or TRBV6-3 and TRBJ2-7; no definite D call. The germline V gene has CDR1 MNHEY and CDR2 SVGEGT. V lost 10 bases and J 3 bases, leaving 13 bases between the germline ends. There are 12 residues in the CDR3. The CDR3 DNA reads TGTGCCACCGAGAAAACGGGCTACGAGCAGTACTTC. It codes for CATEKTGYEQYF.

The chain carries TRBV7-7 and TRBJ2-5; 10 bases fit TRBD1. The J segment lost 5 bases and the V segment lost 3 bases, leaving 12 bases of the junction unmatched. Germline CDR1 SSHAT, CDR2 FNYEAQ (reference sequence). The CDR3 has 17 amino acids. The chain's CDR3 is CASSFGPGQGPEETQYF. The CDR3, as DNA: TGTGCCAGCAGCTTTGGGCCGGGACAGGGGCCAGAGGAGACCCAGTACTTC.

There are a few counts of this clonotype. The gene calls are TRBV4-1 and TRBJ2-1; 9 positions match TRBD2. The CDR3 totals 15 residues. CDR1 and CDR2 (germline): MGHRA, YSYEKL. J was trimmed by 9 bases and V by 3 bases; bases with no gene match: 9. The CDR3 spells CASSQGLAGYGEQFF. The CDR3 coding sequence is TGCGCCAGCAGCCAGGGACTAGCTGGCTACGGTGAGCAGTTCTTC.

This clonotype has only a few counts. The chain combines TRBV7-3 with TRBJ1-2; no clear D. Germline CDR1 SGHTA, CDR2 FQGTGA. V lost 1 base, J lost 2 bases, and 8 bases lay in between. The CDR3 consists of 14 residues. In DNA, the CDR3 is TGTGCCAGCAGCTTAAATAGCCAGAACTATGGCTACACCTTC. It is translated as CASSLNSQNYGYTF.

This clonotype has a handful of counts. The V and J genes are TRBV4-1 and TRBJ2-7, with D possibly TRBD2 on 6 matching bases. TRBJ2-5 matches the DNA end more closely, so the J call is doubtful. The CDR3 runs 17 residues. Germline CDR1 is MGHRA and CDR2 is YSYEKL. The CDR3 protein is CASSQVGVVAGLETQYF. CDR3 bases: TGCGCCAGCAGCCAAGTCGGGGTGGTGGCGGGGCTGGAGACCCAGTACTTC.

V usage is TRBV20-1 and J usage is TRBJ1-2, with TRBD1 matching 9 bases. Germline V lookup: CDR1 DFQATT, CDR2 SNEGSKA (reference sequence). Trimming at V came to 0 bases and at J to 5 bases, leaving 4 bases not matched to a gene. There are 14 residues in the CDR3. The CDR3, as DNA: TGCAGTGCTAGAGACCCACAGGGGGCTTATGGCTACACCTTC. This encodes CSARDPQGAYGYTF.

The chain uses TRBV5-4 and TRBJ2-2; the D gene is possibly TRBD1 (6 bases). Germline CDR1 reads SGHNT; CDR2 reads YYREEE (reference sequence). Between the trimmed V and J ends, which lost 5 bases and 1 base, there was a span of 21 bases. CDR3 length: 18 amino acids. CDR3 in DNA: TGTGCCAGCAGTCCGCTCCTCGGACCGGGACAGAACACCGGGGAGCTGTTTTTT. It is translated as CASSPLLGPGQNTGELFF.

The CDR3 sequence is CASSYGQEEQFF. CDR3 DNA: TGTGCCAGCAGTTATGGACAGGAGGAGCAGTTCTTC. This sequence joins TRBV12-3 or TRBV12-4 and TRBJ2-1, with 7 bases identical to TRBD1. The trim removed 4 bases at V and 10 bases at J, leaving 4 bases unmatched. This CDR3 region has 12 residues.

A few counts support this clonotype. The rearrangement joins TRBV7-9 to TRBJ1-5, with TRBD1 matching over 9 bases. Germline CDR1 and CDR2: SEHNR and FQNEAQ (reference sequence). With 6 bases clipped from V and 2 bases from J, the junction kept 8 bases outside the gene matches. The CDR3 is 16 amino acids. The CDR3 DNA follows: TGTGCCAGCAGTTCTACAGGGGGCTATGGCAATCAGCCCCAGCATTTT. Amino acids: CASSSTGGYGNQPQHF.

This chain joins TRBV6-2 or TRBV6-3 and TRBJ1-5; TRBD1 might be the D (5 bases). V lost 4 bases to trimming and J lost 3 bases, with 16 bases between them. The germline CDR1 and CDR2 sequences are MNHEY and SVGEGT. The CDR3 consists of 16 residues. CDR3 protein: CASSWQGAGYNQPQHF. The CDR3 nucleotides read TGTGCCAGCAGTTGGCAAGGGGCGGGCTACAATCAGCCCCAGCATTTT.

The table lists this clonotype with a count of one. An end of the junction differs from the germline gene, which may be a read error. The chain links TRBV10-3 to TRBJ2-7; possibly TRBD2 for D (5 bases). Per germline, CDR1 ENHRY and CDR2 SYGVKD. This CDR3 comprises 13 residues. CDR3: CAIGEGATYEQYF. CDR3 nucleotide sequence: TGTGCCATCGGTGAGGGTGCGACTTACGAGCAGTACTTC.

This chain uses TRBV27 with TRBJ2-1; 10 bases agree with TRBD2. The J segment lost 8 bases and the V segment lost 4 bases, leaving 11 bases of the junction unmatched. CDR1 MNHEY and CDR2 SMNVEV come from the germline V gene (reference sequence). The CDR3 is made up of 16 amino acids. In DNA, the CDR3 is TGTGCCAGCAGTTCACAAGCGGGGGGGCAAGTCGATGAGCAGTTCTTC. Encoded protein: CASSSQAGGQVDEQFF.